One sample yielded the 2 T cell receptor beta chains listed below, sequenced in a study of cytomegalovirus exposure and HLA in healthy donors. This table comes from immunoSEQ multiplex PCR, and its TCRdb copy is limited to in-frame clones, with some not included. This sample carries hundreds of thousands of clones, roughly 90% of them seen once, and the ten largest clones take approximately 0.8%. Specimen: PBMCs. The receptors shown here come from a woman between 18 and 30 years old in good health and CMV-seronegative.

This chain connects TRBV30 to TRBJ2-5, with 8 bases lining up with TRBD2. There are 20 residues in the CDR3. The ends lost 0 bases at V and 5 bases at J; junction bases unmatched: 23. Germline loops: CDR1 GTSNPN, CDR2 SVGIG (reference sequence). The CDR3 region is CAWSVFGSGVAGMRGETQYF. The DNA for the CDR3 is TGTGCCTGGAGTGTATTTGGGTCTGGGGTAGCGGGGATGCGGGGGGAGACCCAGTACTTC.

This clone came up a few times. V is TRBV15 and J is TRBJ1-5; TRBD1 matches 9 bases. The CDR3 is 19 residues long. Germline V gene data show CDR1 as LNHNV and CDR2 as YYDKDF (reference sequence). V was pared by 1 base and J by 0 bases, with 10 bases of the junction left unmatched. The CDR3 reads CATSRVADRGISSNQPQHF. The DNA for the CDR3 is TGTGCCACCAGCAGAGTTGCCGACAGGGGGATTAGTAGCAATCAGCCCCAGCATTTT. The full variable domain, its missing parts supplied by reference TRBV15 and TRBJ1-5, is DAMVIQNPRYQVTQFGKPVTLSCSQTLNHNVMYWYQQKSSQAPKLLFHYYDKDFNNEADTPDNFQSRRPNTSFCFLDIRSPGLGDTAMYLCATSRVADRGISSNQPQHFGDGTRLSIL.